The present entry profiles one T cell receptor beta chain with its context. The data stem from a study of identifying expanded T cells in peripheral blood. Libraries were prepared by immunoSEQ multiplex PCR; TCRdb keeps only in-frame clonotypes and omits some of them. This sample has about 120,000 clones, with approximately 88% found just once. The clonotype originates from a person aged 18 to 75 in good health. Sequencing used blood.

As DNA, the CDR3 is TGCGCCAGCAGTGATATCCCTCCTGGGCATGGCTACACCTTC. Its protein is CASSDIPPGHGYTF. The rearrangement links TRBV10-1 to TRBJ1-2; D ambiguous. V gave up 3 bases and J gave up 6 bases, with 14 bases separating them. The V gene's germline CDR1 is WNHNN and CDR2 SYGVQD (reference sequence). This CDR3 is built from 14 residues.